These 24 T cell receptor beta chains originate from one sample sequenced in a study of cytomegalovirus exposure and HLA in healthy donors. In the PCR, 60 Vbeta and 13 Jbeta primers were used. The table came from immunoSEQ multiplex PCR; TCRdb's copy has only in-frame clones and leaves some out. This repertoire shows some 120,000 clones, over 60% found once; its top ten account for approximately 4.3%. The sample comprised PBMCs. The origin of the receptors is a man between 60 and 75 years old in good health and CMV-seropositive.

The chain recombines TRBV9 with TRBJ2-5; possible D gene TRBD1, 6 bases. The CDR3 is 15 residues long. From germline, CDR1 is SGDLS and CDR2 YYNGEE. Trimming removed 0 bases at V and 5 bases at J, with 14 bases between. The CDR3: CASSVDGRGWETQYF. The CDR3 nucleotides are TGTGCCAGCAGCGTAGACGGCAGGGGTTGGGAGACCCAGTACTTC. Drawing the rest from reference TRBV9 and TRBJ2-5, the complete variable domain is DSGVTQTPKHLITATGQRVTLRCSPRSGDLSVYWYQQSLDQGLQFLIQYYNGEERAKGNILERFSAQQFPDLHSELNLSSLELGDSALYFCASSVDGRGWETQYFGPGTRLLVL.

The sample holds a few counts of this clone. The CDR3 is CASSEDTFTEAFF. CDR3 sequence (DNA): TGTGCCAGCAGTGAAGACACCTTCACTGAAGCTTTCTTT. This rearrangement joins TRBV6-1 to TRBJ1-1, with no clear D. V lost 1 base to trimming and J lost 4 bases, with 7 bases between them. From germline, CDR1 is MNHNS and CDR2 SASEGT. This CDR3 is 13 amino acids long.

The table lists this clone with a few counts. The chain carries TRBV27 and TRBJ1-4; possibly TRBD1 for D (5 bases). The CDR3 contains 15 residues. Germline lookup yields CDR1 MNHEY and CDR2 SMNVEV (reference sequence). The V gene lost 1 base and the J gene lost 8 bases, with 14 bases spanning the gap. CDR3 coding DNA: TGTGCCAGCAGTTTATTCGCAGGGAAGGGCGAAAAACTGTTTTTT. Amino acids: CASSLFAGKGEKLFF.

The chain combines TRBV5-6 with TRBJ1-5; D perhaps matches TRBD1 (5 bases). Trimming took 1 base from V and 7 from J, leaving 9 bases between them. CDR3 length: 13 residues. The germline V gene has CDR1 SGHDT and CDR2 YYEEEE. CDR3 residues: CASSLSRVQPQHF. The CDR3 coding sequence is TGTGCCAGCAGCTTGTCCAGGGTGCAGCCCCAGCATTTT.

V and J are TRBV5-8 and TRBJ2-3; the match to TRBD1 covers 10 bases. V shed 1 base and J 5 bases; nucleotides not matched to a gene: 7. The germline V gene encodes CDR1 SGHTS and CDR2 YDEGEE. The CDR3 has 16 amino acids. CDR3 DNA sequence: TGTGCCAGCAGCTTGCCGGGACAGGGGTTTAGAGATACGCAGTATTTT. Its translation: CASSLPGQGFRDTQYF.

The CDR3 loop is CASSYGRGGREQYF. CDR3 DNA sequence: TGTGCCAGCAGTTACGGCCGGGGGGGTCGCGAGCAGTACTTC. The chain combines TRBV13 with TRBJ2-7, with 8 positions matching TRBD2. The CDR3 is made up of 14 amino acids. The junction had 10 bases not matched to a gene; V was cut back by 6 bases and J by 6 bases. Germline V CDR1 and CDR2: PRHDT, FYEKMQ (reference sequence).

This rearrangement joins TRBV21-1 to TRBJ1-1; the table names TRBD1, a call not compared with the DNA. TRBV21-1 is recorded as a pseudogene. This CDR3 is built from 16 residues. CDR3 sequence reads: CASSKRAGGWNTEAFF. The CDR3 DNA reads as TGTGCCAGCAGCAAGAGGGCAGGGGGTTGGAACACTGAAGCTTTCTTT.

Here the CDR3 reads CASSLDTTTYEQYF. As DNA, the CDR3 is TGTGCCAGCAGCTTAGACACCACCACCTACGAGCAGTACTTC. The J gene is TRBJ2-7, the V gene TRBV7-9; D gene ambiguous. The CDR3 extends over 14 amino acids. Germline values: CDR1 SEHNR, CDR2 FQNEAQ (reference sequence). The germline V and J ends were trimmed by 1 base and 2 bases, with 9 bases remaining between them. The variable domain in full, completed from reference TRBV7-9 and TRBJ2-7, reads DTGVSQNPRHKITKRGQNVTFRCDPISEHNRLYWYRQTLGQGPEFLTYFQNEAQLEKSRLLSDRFSAERPKGSFSTLEIQRTEQGDSAMYLCASSLDTTTYEQYFGPGTRLTVT.

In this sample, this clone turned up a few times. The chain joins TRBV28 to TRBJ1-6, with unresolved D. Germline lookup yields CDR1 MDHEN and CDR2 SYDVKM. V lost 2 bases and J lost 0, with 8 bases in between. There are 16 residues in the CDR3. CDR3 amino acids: CASSLVWSSYNSPLHF. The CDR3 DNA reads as TGTGCCAGCAGTTTAGTTTGGAGCTCCTATAATTCACCCCTCCACTTT.

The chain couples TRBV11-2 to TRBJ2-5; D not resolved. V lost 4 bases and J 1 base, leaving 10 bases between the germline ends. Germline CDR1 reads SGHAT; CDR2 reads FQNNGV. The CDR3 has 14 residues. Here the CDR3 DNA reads TGTGCCAGCAGCTCCCTATACGGCCAAGAGACCCAGTACTTC. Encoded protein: CASSSLYGQETQYF.

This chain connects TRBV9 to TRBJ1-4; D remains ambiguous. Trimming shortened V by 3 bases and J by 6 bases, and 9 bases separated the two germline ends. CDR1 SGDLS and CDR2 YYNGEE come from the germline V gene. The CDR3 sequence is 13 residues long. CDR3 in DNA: TGTGCCAGCAGCGCCCTCCCGGATGAAAAACTGTTTTTT. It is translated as CASSALPDEKLFF.

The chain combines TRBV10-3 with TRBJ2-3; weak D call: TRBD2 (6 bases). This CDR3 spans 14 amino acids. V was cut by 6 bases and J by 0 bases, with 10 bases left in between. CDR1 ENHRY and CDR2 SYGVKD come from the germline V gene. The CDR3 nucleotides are TGTGCCATCAGGGGAGGCTTGAGCACAGATACGCAGTATTTT. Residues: CAIRGGLSTDTQYF.

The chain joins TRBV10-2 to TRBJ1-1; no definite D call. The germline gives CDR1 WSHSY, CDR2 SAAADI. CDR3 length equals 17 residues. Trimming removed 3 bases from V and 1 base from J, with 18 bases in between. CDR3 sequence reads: CASSELPGELGNTEAFF. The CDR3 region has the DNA TGCGCCAGCAGTGAATTGCCAGGTGAATTAGGGAACACTGAAGCTTTCTTT.

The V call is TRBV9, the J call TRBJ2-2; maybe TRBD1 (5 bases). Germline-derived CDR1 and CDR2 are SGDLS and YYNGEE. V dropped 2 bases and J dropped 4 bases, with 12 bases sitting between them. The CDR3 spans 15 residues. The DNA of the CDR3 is TGTGCCAGCAGCGTTATTTCAGGGTTCACCGGGGAGCTGTTTTTT. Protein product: CASSVISGFTGELFF.

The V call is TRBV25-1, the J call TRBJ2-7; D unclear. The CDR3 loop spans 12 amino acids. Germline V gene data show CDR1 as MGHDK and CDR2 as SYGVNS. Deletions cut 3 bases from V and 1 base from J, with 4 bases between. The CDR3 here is CASSDSSYEQYF. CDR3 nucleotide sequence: TGTGCCAGCAGTGACAGTTCCTACGAGCAGTACTTC.

The CDR3: CASSLSSGASSQYF. In DNA form, the CDR3 reads TGTGCCAGCAGCCTGAGTTCAGGGGCATCGTCGCAGTACTTC. J is TRBJ2-5 and V is TRBV2, with D perhaps TRBD1 (6 bases). CDR1 is SNHLY, CDR2 FYNNEI, per germline. This CDR3 has 14 residues. V was shortened by 6 bases and J by 11 bases, with 22 bases between the two germline ends.

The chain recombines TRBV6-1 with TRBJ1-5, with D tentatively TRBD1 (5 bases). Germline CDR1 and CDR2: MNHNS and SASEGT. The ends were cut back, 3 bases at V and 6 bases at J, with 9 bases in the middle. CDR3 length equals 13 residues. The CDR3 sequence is CASSEGLGQPQHF. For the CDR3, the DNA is TGTGCCAGCAGTGAGGGGCTTGGTCAGCCCCAGCATTTT.

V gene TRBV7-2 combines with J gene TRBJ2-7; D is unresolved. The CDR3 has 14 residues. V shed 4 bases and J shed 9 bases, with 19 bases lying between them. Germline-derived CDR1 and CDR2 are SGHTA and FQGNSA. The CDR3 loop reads CASSSYRVVFGQYF. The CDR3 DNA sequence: TGTGCCAGCAGCTCTTATCGGGTGGTCTTTGGGCAGTACTTC. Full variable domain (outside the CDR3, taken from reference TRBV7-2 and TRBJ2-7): GAGVSQSPSNKVTEKGKDVELRCDPISGHTALYWYRQSLGQGLEFLIYFQGNSAPDKSGLPSDRFSAERTGGSVSTLTIQRTQQEDSAVYLCASSSYRVVFGQYFGPGTRLTVT.

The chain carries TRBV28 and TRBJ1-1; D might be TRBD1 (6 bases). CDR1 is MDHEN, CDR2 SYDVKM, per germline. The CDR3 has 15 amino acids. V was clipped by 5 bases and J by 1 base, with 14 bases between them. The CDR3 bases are TGTGCCAGCAGTCCTCAGGCAGGGGAGAACACTGAAGCTTTCTTT. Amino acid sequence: CASSPQAGENTEAFF. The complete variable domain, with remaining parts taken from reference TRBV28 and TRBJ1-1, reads DVKVTQSSRYLVKRTGEKVFLECVQDMDHENMFWYRQDPGLGLRLIYFSYDVKMKEKGDIPEGYSVSREKKERFSLILESASTNQTSMYLCASSPQAGENTEAFFGQGTRLTVV.

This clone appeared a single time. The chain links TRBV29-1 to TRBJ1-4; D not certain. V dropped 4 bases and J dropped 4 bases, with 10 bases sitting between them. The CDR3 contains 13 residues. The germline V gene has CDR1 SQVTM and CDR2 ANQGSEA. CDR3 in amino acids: CSVGTAGNEKLFF. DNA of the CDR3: TGCAGCGTTGGGACCGCGGGTAATGAAAAACTGTTTTTT. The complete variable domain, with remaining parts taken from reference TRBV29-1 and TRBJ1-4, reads SAVISQKPSRDICQRGTSLTIQCQVDSQVTMMFWYRQQPGQSLTLIATANQGSEATYESGFVIDKFPISRPNLTFSTLTVSNMSPEDSSIYLCSVGTAGNEKLFFGSGTQLSVL.

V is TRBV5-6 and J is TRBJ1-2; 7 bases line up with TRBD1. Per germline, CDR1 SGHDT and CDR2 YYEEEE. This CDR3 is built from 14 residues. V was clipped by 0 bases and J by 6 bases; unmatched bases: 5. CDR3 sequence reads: CASSLGQGRDGYTF. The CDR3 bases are TGTGCCAGCAGCTTGGGACAGGGTCGAGATGGCTACACCTTC.

CDR3 in amino acids: CATSRDQRGGVDTQYF. CDR3 nucleotides: TGTGCCACCAGCAGAGATCAGCGGGGGGGCGTAGATACGCAGTATTTT. J is TRBJ2-3 and V is TRBV15; the match to TRBD2 covers 10 bases. There are 16 residues in the CDR3. The V and J ends lost 0 bases and 5 bases, in that order; junction bases with no gene match: 5. Germline-derived CDR1 and CDR2 are LNHNV and YYDKDF (reference sequence). Filled out from reference TRBV15 and TRBJ2-3, the complete variable domain reads DAMVIQNPRYQVTQFGKPVTLSCSQTLNHNVMYWYQQKSSQAPKLLFHYYDKDFNNEADTPDNFQSRRPNTSFCFLDIRSPGLGDTAMYLCATSRDQRGGVDTQYFGPGTRLTVL.

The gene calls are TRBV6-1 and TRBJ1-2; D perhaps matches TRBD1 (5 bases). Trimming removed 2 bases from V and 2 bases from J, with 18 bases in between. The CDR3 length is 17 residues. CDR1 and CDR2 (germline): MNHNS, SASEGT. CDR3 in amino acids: CASSEKGTGARNYGYTF. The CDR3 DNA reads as TGTGCCAGCAGTGAAAAAGGTACAGGAGCCAGGAACTATGGCTACACCTTC.

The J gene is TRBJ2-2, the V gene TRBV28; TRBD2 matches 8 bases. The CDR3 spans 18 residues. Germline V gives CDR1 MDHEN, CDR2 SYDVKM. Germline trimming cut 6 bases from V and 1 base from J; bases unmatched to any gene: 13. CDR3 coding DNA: TGTGCCAGCAGGCGCGGCCCGCCCGGGACTAGGAACACCGGGGAGCTGTTTTTT. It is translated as CASRRGPPGTRNTGELFF.